The source of this TCR beta chain is a study of blood T cells in healthy people across ages. This clonotype appeared many times. The CDR3 spans 13 residues. The ends lost 7 bases at V and 4 bases at J; junction bases unmatched: 7. Germline CDR1 and CDR2: DFQATT and SNEGSKA (reference sequence). Per sample, a minimum of 7 million PBMCs were isolated. Combining a sample-barcoded 5' primer with a J-beta primer mix, a second PCR ran for 7 to 11 cycles. A template-switch adaptor containing 12 random nucleotides labeled each cDNA molecule. Every sample gave at least 2.5 million paired-end reads containing CDR3. Using its own MiXCR run on the 5' RACE reads, TCRdb lists one record per CDR3 protein. The table includes 750,000 to 850,000 distinct CDR3 sequences, around a quarter detected once. This sample was shared with a second study, whose subject was T cells of mothers and their children. As reported in that work: No persistent microchimeric T cell clones were detected at 95 to 100 clones per million clonotypes sensitivity.

The V call is TRBV20-1, the J call TRBJ1-2; the match to TRBD1 covers 9 bases. The sample consisted of blood. This clonotype originated in a boy younger than 18 in good health. This chain's CDR3 is CSVLSGQGYGYTF. In DNA, the CDR3 is TGCAGTGTTCTTTCGGGACAGGGCTATGGCTACACCTTC.